This T cell receptor beta chain emerged from a study of long-term antiretroviral therapy in people with HIV. This clone occurred a few times. The antigen is not known. The junction differs from germline at one of its ends, possibly a read error. The run of the v3.0 immunoSEQ assay was at survey level. For each individual sample, sequencing targeted about 35,000-55,000 T-cell genomes. The protocol was immunoSEQ multiplex PCR, while the TCRdb copy is restricted to in-frame clones and leaves out a portion. Here the sample spans under 30,000 clones, approximately 80% being singletons. DNA was extracted from approximately 0.91-9.4 million thawed cryopreserved PBMC. Notes on the study in general: Once patients were on ART, diversity went higher but still fell short of transplant donor controls.

Here the sequenced sample was unsorted PBMCs, taken 4.4 years after starting antiretroviral therapy. This TCR derives from a man aged 25-40 years with HIV.

In nucleotides, the CDR3 is TGTGCCAGTAGTGTTGGACAGGGCTCCCACAATGAGCAGTTCTTC. Translating it yields CASSVGQGSHNEQFF. The chain carries TRBV19 and TRBJ2-1, with 8 positions matching TRBD1. The CDR3 sequence is 15 residues long. Germline assignment: CDR1 LNHDA and CDR2 SQIVND (reference sequence).